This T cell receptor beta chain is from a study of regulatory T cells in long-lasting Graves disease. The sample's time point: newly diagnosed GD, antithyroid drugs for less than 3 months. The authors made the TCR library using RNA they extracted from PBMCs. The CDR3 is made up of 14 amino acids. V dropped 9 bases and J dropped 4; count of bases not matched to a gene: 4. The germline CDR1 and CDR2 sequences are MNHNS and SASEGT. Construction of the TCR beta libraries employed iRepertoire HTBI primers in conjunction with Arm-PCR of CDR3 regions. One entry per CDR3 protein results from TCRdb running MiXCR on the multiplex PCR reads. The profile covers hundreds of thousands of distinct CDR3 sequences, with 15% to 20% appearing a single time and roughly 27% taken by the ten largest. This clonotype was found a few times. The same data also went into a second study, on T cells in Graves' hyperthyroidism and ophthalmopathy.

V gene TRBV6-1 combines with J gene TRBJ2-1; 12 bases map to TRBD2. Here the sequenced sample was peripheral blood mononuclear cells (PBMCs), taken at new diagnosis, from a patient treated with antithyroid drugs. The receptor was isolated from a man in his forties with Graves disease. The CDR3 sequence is CASQTSGGYNEQFF. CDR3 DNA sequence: TGTGCCAGTCAGACTAGCGGGGGTTACAATGAGCAGTTCTTC.